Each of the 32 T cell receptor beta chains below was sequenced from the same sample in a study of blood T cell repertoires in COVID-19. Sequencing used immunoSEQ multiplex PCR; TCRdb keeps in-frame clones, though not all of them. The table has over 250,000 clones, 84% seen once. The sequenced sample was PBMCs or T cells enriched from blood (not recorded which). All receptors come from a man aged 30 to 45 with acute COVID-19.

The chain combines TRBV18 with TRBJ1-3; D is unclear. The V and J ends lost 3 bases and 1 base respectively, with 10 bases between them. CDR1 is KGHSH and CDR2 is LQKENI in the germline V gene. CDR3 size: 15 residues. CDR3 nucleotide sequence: TGTGCCAGCTCACCCTCGAGTAGTTCTGGAAACACCATATATTTT. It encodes CASSPSSSSGNTIYF.

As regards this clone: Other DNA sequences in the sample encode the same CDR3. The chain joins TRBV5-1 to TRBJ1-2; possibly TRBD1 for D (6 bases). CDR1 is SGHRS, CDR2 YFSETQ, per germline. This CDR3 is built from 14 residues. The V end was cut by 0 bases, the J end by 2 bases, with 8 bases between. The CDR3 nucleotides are TGCGCCAGCAGCTTGGGAGGACAGAACTATGGCTACACCTTC. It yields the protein CASSLGGQNYGYTF.

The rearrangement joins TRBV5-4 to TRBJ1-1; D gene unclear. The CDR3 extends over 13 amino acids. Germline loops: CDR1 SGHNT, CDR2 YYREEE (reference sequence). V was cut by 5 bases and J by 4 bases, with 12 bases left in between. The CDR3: CASRLVGSTEAFF. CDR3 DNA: TGTGCCAGCAGACTAGTGGGGAGCACTGAAGCTTTCTTT. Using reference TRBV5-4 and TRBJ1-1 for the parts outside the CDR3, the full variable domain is ETGVTQSPTHLIKTRGQQVTLRCSSQSGHNTVSWYQQALGQGPQFIFQYYREEENGRGNFPPRFSGLQFPNYSSELNVNALELDDSALYLCASRLVGSTEAFFGQGTRLTVV.

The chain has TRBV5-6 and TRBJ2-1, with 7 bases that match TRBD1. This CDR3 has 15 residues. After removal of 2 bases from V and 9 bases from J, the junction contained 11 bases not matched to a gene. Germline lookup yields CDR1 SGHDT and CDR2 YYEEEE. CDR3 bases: TGTGCCAGCAGCTTTACAGGGGTAGTCTTGGGTGAGCAGTTCTTC. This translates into CASSFTGVVLGEQFF. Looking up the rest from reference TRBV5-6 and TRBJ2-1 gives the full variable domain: DAGVTQSPTHLIKTRGQQVTLRCSPKSGHDTVSWYQQALGQGPQFIFQYYEEEERQRGNFPDRFSGHQFPNYSSELNVNALLLGDSALYLCASSFTGVVLGEQFFGPGTRLTVL.

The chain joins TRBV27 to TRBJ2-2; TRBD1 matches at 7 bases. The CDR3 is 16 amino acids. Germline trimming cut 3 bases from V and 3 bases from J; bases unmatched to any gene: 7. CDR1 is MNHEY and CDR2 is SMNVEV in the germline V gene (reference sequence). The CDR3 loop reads CASSLVTGVDTGELFF. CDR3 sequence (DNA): TGTGCCAGCAGTTTGGTAACAGGGGTTGACACCGGGGAGCTGTTTTTT.

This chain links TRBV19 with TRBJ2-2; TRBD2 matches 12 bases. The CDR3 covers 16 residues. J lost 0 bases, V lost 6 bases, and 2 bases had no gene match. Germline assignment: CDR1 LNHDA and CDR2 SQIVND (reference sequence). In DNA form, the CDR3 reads TGTGCCAGTAGCGGACTAGCGGGAACGAACACCGGGGAGCTGTTTTTT. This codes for CASSGLAGTNTGELFF.

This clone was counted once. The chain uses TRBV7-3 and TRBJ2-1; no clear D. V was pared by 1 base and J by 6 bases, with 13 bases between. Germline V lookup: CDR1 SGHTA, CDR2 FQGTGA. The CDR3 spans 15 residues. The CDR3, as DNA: TGTGCCAGCAGCTTAAGGGCCAACGCGCTCAATGAGCAGTTCTTC. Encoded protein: CASSLRANALNEQFF.

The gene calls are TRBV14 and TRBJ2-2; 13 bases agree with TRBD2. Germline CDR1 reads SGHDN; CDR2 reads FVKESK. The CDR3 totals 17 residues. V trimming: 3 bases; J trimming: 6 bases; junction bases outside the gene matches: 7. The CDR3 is CASSQFLTSGRAGELFF. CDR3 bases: TGTGCCAGCAGCCAGTTTTTAACTAGCGGGAGGGCCGGGGAGCTGTTTTTT.

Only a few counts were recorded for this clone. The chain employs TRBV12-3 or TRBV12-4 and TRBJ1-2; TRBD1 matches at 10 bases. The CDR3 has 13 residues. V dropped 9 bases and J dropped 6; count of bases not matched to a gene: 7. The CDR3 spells CASLRQGAHGYTF. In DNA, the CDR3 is TGTGCCAGTTTACGACAGGGGGCGCATGGCTACACCTTC.

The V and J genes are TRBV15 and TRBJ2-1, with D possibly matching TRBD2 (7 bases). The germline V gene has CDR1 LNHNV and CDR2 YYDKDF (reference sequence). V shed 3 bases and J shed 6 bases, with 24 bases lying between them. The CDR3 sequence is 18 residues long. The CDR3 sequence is CATSREPALGRGGNEQFF. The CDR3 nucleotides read TGTGCCACCAGCAGGGAACCGGCTTTAGGGAGGGGGGGCAATGAGCAGTTCTTC.

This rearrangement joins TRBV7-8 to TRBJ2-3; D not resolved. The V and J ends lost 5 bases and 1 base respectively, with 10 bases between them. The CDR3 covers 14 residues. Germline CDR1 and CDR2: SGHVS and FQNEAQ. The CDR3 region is CASSRSRGTDTQYF. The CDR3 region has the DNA TGTGCCAGCAGCCGCTCCCGGGGCACAGATACGCAGTATTTT.

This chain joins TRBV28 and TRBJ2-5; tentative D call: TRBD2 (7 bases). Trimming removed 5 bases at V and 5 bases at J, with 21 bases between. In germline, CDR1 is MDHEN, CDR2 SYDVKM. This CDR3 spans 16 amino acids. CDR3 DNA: TGTGCCAGCAGTGAGCCTAGGGGGGGAGGATGGGAGACCCAGTACTTC. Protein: CASSEPRGGGWETQYF.

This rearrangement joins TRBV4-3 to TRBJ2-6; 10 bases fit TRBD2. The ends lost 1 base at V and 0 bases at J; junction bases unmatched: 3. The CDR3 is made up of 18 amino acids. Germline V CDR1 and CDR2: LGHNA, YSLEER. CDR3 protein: CASSQGASGSSGANVLTF. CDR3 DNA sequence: TGCGCCAGCAGCCAAGGAGCTAGCGGGAGCTCTGGGGCCAACGTCCTGACTTTC.

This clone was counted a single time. This CDR3 is CASSRVGGGETQYF. The CDR3 DNA reads TGTGCCAGCAGCCGAGTCGGGGGGGGAGAGACCCAGTACTTC. V gene TRBV6-5 combines with J gene TRBJ2-5, with 8 bases that match TRBD2. The CDR3 is made up of 14 amino acids. V lost 6 bases to trimming and J lost 4 bases; unmatched junction nucleotides: 7. The germline CDR1 and CDR2 sequences are MNHEY and SVGAGI.

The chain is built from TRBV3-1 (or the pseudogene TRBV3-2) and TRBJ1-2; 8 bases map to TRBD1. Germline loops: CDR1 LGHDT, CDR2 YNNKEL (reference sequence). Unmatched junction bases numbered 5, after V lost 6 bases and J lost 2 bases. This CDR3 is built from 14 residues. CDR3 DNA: TGTGCCAGCAGACGGACAGGGACCAACTATGGCTACACCTTC. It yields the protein CASRRTGTNYGYTF.

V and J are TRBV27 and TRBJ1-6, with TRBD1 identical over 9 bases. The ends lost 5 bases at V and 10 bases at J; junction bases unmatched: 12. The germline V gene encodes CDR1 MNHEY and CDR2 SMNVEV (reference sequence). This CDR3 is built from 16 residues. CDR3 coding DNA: TGTGCCAGCAGTACGGCGACAGGGGGTATGGTCTCACCCCTCCACTTT. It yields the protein CASSTATGGMVSPLHF.

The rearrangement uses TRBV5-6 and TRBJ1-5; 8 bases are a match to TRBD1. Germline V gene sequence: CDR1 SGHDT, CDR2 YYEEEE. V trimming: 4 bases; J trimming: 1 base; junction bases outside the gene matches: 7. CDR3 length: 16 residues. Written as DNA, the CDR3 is TGTGCCAGCAGCCAACAGGGGGGTATAAGCAATCAGCCCCAGCATTTT. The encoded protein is CASSQQGGISNQPQHF.

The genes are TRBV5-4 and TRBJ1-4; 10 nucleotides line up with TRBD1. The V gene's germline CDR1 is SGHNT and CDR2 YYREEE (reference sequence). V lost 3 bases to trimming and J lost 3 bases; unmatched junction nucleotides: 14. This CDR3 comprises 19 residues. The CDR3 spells CASSYGQGGIQLANEKLFF. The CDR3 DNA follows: TGTGCCAGCAGCTACGGACAGGGGGGCATCCAACTGGCTAATGAAAAACTGTTTTTT.

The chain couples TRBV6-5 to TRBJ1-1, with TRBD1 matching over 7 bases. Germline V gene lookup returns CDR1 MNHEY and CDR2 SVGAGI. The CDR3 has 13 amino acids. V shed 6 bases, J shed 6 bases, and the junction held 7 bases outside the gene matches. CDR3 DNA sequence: TGTGCCAGCAGAAGGGACAGAGTCCCTGAAGCTTTCTTT. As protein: CASRRDRVPEAFF.

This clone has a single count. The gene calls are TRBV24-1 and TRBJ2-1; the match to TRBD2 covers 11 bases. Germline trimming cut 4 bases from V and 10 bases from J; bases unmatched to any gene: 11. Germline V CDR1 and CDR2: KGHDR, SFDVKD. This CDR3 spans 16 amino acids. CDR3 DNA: TGTGCCACCAGTGACCTCTTAGCGGGAGGGCCCAACGAGCAGTTCTTC. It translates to CATSDLLAGGPNEQFF.

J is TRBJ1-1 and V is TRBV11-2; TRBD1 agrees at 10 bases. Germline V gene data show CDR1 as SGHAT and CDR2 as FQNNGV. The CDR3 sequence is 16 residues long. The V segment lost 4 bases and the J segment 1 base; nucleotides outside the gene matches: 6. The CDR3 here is CASSSQGQGRNTEAFF. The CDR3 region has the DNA TGTGCCAGCAGCTCCCAGGGACAGGGGCGGAACACTGAAGCTTTCTTT.

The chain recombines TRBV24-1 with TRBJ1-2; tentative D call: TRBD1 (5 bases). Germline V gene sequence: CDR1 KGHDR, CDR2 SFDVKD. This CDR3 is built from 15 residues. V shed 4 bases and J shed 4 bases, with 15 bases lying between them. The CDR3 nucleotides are TGTGCCACCAGTGAGGCCTTAGGGGAGGGCTATGGCTACACCTTC. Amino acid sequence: CATSEALGEGYGYTF.

The CDR3 loop reads CASSFGPGGGNSPLHF. The CDR3 nucleotides are TGTGCCAGCAGCTTCGGCCCGGGGGGTGGGAATTCACCCCTCCACTTT. This chain links TRBV9 with TRBJ1-6, with D perhaps TRBD1 (5 bases). In germline, CDR1 is SGDLS, CDR2 YYNGEE. The V and J ends lost 4 bases and 7 bases respectively, with 18 bases between them. There are 16 residues in the CDR3.

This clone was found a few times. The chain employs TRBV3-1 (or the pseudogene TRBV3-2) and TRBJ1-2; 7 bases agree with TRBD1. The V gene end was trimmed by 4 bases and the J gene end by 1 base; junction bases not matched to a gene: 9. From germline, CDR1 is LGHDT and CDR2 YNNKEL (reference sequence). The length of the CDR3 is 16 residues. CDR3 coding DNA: TGTGCCAGCAGCCGCCGGGACAGTCTGAATAACTATGGCTACACCTTC. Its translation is CASSRRDSLNNYGYTF.

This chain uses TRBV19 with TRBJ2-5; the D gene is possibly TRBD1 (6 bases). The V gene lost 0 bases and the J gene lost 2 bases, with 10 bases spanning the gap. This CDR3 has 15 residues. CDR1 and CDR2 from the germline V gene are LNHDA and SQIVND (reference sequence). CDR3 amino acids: CASSIDSGAQETQYF. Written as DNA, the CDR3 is TGTGCCAGTAGTATAGATTCAGGGGCACAAGAGACCCAGTACTTC.

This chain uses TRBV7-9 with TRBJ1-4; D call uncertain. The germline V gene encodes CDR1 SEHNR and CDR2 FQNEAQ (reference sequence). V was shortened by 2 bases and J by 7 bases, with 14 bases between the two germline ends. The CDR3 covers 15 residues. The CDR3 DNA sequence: TGTGCCAGCAGCTTAAAACAGAAAAAGCTTGAAAAACTGTTTTTT. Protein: CASSLKQKKLEKLFF. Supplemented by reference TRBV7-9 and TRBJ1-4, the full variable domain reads DTGVSQNPRHKITKRGQNVTFRCDPISEHNRLYWYRQTLGQGPEFLTYFQNEAQLEKSRLLSDRFSAERPKGSFSTLEIQRTEQGDSAMYLCASSLKQKKLEKLFFGSGTQLSVL.

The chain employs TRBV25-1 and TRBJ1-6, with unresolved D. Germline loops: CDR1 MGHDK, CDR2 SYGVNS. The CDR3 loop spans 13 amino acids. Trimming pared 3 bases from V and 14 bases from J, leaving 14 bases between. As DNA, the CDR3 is TGTGCCAGCAGTGATTCCCGCATGTCGGCCCTCCACTTT. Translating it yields CASSDSRMSALHF.

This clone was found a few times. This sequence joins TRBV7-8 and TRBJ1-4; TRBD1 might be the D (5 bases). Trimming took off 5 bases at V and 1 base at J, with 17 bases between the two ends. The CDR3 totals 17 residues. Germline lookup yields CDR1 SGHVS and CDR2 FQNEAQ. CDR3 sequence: CASSQGPSALTNEKLFF. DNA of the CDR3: TGTGCCAGCAGCCAGGGTCCTAGTGCGTTAACTAATGAAAAACTGTTTTTT.

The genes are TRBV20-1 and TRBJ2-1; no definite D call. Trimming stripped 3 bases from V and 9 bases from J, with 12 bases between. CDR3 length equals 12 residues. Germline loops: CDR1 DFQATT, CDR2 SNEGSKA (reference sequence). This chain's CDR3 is CSASPLNPEQFF. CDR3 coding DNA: TGCAGTGCTAGTCCACTGAATCCTGAGCAGTTCTTC.

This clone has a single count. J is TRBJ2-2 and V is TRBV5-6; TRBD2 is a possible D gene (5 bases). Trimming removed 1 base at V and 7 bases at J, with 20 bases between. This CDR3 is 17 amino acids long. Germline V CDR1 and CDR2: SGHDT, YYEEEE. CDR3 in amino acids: CASSLMGEGIVFGELFF. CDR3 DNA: TGTGCCAGCAGCTTGATGGGAGAGGGAATTGTGTTCGGGGAGCTGTTTTTT.

CDR3 coding DNA: TGTGCCAGCAGCTCGCCAGGGGTTGGTGGCTACACCTTC. It translates to CASSSPGVGGYTF. This rearrangement joins TRBV9 to TRBJ1-2; D perhaps matches TRBD1 (6 bases). V was pared by 4 bases and J by 7 bases, with 14 bases between. Germline CDR1 reads SGDLS; CDR2 reads YYNGEE. The CDR3 extends over 13 amino acids.

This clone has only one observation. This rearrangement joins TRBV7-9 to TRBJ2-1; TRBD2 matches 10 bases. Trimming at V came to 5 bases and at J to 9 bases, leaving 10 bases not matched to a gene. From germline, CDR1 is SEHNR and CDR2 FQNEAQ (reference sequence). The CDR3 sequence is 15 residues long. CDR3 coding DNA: TGTGCCAGCAGCACAGTGGCTAGCGGGGGCTTTGAGCAGTTCTTC. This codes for CASSTVASGGFEQFF.